The sequence of this T cell receptor (beta chain) was determined in a study of T-cell memory formation after mild COVID-19. The overall study: Clustering of TCRs was largely donor specific.

Of note for this clonotype: The antigen is unknown.

The CDR3 is 18 amino acids. Germline V gene lookup returns CDR1 MGHDK and CDR2 SYGVNS. The V and J ends lost 3 bases and 3 bases respectively, with 24 bases between them. Study-level findings and limits: There was a balanced CD4/CD8 profile in clones contracting day 15 to 85, and later expanders leaned CD4+. The SARS-CoV-2 specificity of second-wave clones reaching peak at day 37 remained unverified.

5'RACE primed from the constant segment yielded TCR alpha and TCR beta cDNA libraries bearing sample barcodes and UMIs. A single record per CDR3 protein comes from TCRdb applying MiXCR to the 5' RACE reads. This table holds about 130,000 distinct CDR3 sequences, approximately 16% found once. Material for sequencing was PBMCs or a T cell subset sorted from them (not recorded which). The sequence came from an adult woman who had mild COVID-19 (a few samples of this study predate the infection). Cell type and time point are not known. The V gene is TRBV25-1, the J gene TRBJ2-7, with D possibly matching TRBD2 (6 bases). The CDR3 reads CASSDPSSAGTGYYEQYF. The CDR3, as DNA: TGTGCCAGCAGTGACCCTTCCTCCGCCGGGACTGGATACTACGAGCAGTACTTC.